These 13 T cell receptor beta chains originate from one sample sequenced in a study of cytomegalovirus exposure and HLA in healthy donors. 13 Jbeta primers and 60 Vbeta primers were used for the PCR. The data were produced by immunoSEQ multiplex PCR, yet TCRdb's version contains in-frame clones alone and is incomplete. The table shows more than 90,000 clones, with more than 65% occurring only once. The sequenced sample was PBMCs. Receptor source: a human donor in good health.

The chain is built from TRBV5-1 and TRBJ2-5; 12 bases match TRBD2. The germline V gene encodes CDR1 SGHRS and CDR2 YFSETQ. J was trimmed by 1 base and V by 5 bases; bases with no gene match: 6. There are 16 residues in the CDR3. The CDR3 protein is CASRLAGGPIQETQYF. The CDR3 region has the DNA TGCGCCAGCAGACTAGCGGGGGGACCTATCCAAGAGACCCAGTACTTC.

The genes are TRBV9 and TRBJ2-2; TRBD1 is a possible D gene (5 bases). Germline V gives CDR1 SGDLS, CDR2 YYNGEE. Trimming shortened V by 1 base and J by 7 bases, and 11 bases separated the two germline ends. CDR3 length: 14 residues. The CDR3, as DNA: TGTGCCAGCAGCGTACTCAGGGATGGCGGGGAGCTGTTTTTT. Translated, it gives CASSVLRDGGELFF.

This rearrangement joins TRBV11-2 to TRBJ1-4; D might be TRBD1 (5 bases). This CDR3 spans 15 amino acids. With 5 bases removed from V and 4 bases from J, the gap between germline ends came to 14 bases. Germline V CDR1 and CDR2: SGHAT, FQNNGV. The CDR3 sequence: CASSPSTGGNEKLFF. The CDR3 DNA sequence: TGTGCCAGCAGCCCCTCCACGGGGGGTAATGAAAAACTGTTTTTT. The full variable domain, rest sourced from reference TRBV11-2 and TRBJ1-4, is EAGVAQSPRYKIIEKRQSVAFWCNPISGHATLYWYQQILGQGPKLLIQFQNNGVVDDSQLPKDRFSAERLKGVDSTLKIQPAKLEDSAVYLCASSPSTGGNEKLFFGSGTQLSVL.

The V gene is TRBV7-2, the J gene TRBJ2-1; no reliable D call. Germline V gene sequence: CDR1 SGHTA, CDR2 FQGNSA. V was cut by 4 bases and J by 0 bases, with 10 bases left in between. CDR3 size: 15 residues. As DNA, the CDR3 is TGTGCCAGCAGCTCAACGTCAGGCTCCTACAATGAGCAGTTCTTC. Protein product: CASSSTSGSYNEQFF.

This clone has a handful of counts. The chain has TRBV11-2 and TRBJ1-4; 8 positions agree with TRBD1. Trimming at V came to 4 bases and at J to 7 bases, leaving 20 bases not matched to a gene. The CDR3 runs to 19 residues. The germline V gene encodes CDR1 SGHAT and CDR2 FQNNGV. This CDR3 reads CASSSEYVSAGQVGEKLFF. The CDR3 region has the DNA TGTGCCAGCAGCTCAGAGTACGTAAGTGCGGGACAGGTGGGTGAAAAACTGTTTTTT.

This clone came up a few times. The chain employs TRBV12-5 and TRBJ1-5; D not certain. The CDR3 consists of 14 residues. Looked up from germline, CDR1 is LGHNT and CDR2 is FRNRAP. The V end was cut by 1 base, the J end by 4 bases, with 8 bases between. This CDR3 reads CASGLGHANQPQHF. The DNA for the CDR3 is TGTGCTAGTGGTTTGGGACACGCAAATCAGCCCCAGCATTTT.

The chain has TRBV5-1 and TRBJ2-1, with 8 bases that match TRBD2. Trimming took 5 bases from V and 4 from J; bases not matched to a gene: 14. CDR3 length: 17 residues. Germline lookup yields CDR1 SGHRS and CDR2 YFSETQ. CDR3 sequence (DNA): TGCGCCAGCAGTACAACAATTAGCGGGATATCATACAATGAGCAGTTCTTC. It is translated as CASSTTISGISYNEQFF.

This clone was counted between two and nine times. The gene calls are TRBV6-5 and TRBJ1-2, with a tentative D call TRBD1 (5 bases). The length of the CDR3 is 14 residues. Germline loops: CDR1 MNHEY, CDR2 SVGAGI. The V gene lost 6 bases and the J gene lost 3 bases, with 14 bases spanning the gap. CDR3 in amino acids: CASSRSGGDYGYTF. The CDR3 bases are TGTGCCAGCAGCCGGTCGGGGGGTGACTATGGCTACACCTTC.

A single count supports this clone. CDR3 residues: CASSLSNSYGYTF. In DNA form, the CDR3 reads TGTGCCAGCAGCCTCTCAAATAGCTATGGCTACACCTTC. The chain employs TRBV6-5 and TRBJ1-2; D unclear. The length of the CDR3 is 13 residues. Germline V gene sequence: CDR1 MNHEY, CDR2 SVGAGI. V was pared by 6 bases and J by 4 bases, with 12 bases between.

This clone was recorded once. This sequence joins TRBV7-9 and TRBJ1-1; TRBD1 matches 10 bases. J was trimmed by 11 bases and V by 7 bases; bases with no gene match: 10. The CDR3 sequence is 13 residues long. From germline, CDR1 is SEHNR and CDR2 FQNEAQ (reference sequence). In DNA form, the CDR3 reads TGTGCCAGCATCGGAACGACAGGGGGCCTCGCTTTCTTT. Translated, it gives CASIGTTGGLAFF.

The chain links TRBV27 to TRBJ2-7, with TRBD1 identical over 10 bases. Losses at the gene ends were 6 bases for V and 4 bases for J; bases not matched to a gene: 9. The CDR3 length is 15 residues. CDR1 and CDR2 (germline): MNHEY, SMNVEV (reference sequence). Here the CDR3 reads CASSRQTGGSYEQYF. CDR3 DNA sequence: TGTGCCAGCAGCCGACAGACAGGGGGCTCGTACGAGCAGTACTTC.

By share, this clone counts as large. J is TRBJ1-5 and V is TRBV5-6, with 10 nucleotides matching TRBD1. Per germline, CDR1 SGHDT and CDR2 YYEEEE. The trim removed 4 bases at V and 5 bases at J, leaving 12 bases unmatched. The CDR3 is made up of 17 amino acids. Written as DNA, the CDR3 is TGTGCCAGCAGCGCCGCCGGGACAGGGGAACAGGATCAGCCCCAGCATTTT. Residues: CASSAAGTGEQDQPQHF.

The rearrangement joins TRBV19 to TRBJ2-7; tentatively, D is TRBD1 (5 bases). Between the trimmed V and J ends, which lost 3 bases and 0 bases, there was a span of 9 bases. CDR1 is LNHDA, CDR2 SQIVND, per germline (reference sequence). The CDR3 has 14 amino acids. The CDR3 reads CASSMGLSSYEQYF. CDR3 in DNA: TGTGCCAGTAGTATGGGGCTGAGCTCCTACGAGCAGTACTTC.